Listed below are T cell receptor beta chains from one sample, sequenced in a study of blood T cell repertoires in COVID-19. This table comes from immunoSEQ multiplex PCR, and its TCRdb copy is limited to in-frame clones, with some not included. Of 200,000 or so clones in the sample, about 85% were seen once. Sequencing was done on a sample of peripheral blood. All receptors come from a man aged 45-65 years who had recovered from COVID-19. The CDR3 runs from the conserved cysteine through the conserved F or W. A D gene is named only where the DNA matches it firmly. A clone size is listed for some rows: how often the clone was seen (once, few, many), or a class if it is expanded.

V gene	D gene	J gene	clone size	CDR3 DNA	CDR3 protein
TRBV18	NA	TRBJ2-5	few	TGTGCCAGCTCGTCAGGACAGAAAGAGACCCAGTACTTC	CASSSGQKETQYF
TRBV28	NA	TRBJ1-5	NA	TGTGCCAGCAGTTTCGGTGGTGGGGGCGAGCAGCCCCAGCATTTT	CASSFGGGGEQPQHF
TRBV28	NA	TRBJ1-6	NA	TGTGCCAGCAGTTTATGGGCGTCGCGGAATTCACCCCTCCACTTT	CASSLWASRNSPLHF
TRBV5-1	TRBD1	TRBJ1-2	NA	TGCGCCAGCAGCCCAAACCCTATGGACAGGGCAGCTAGCTACACCTTC	CASSPNPMDRAASYTF
TRBV19	TRBD1	TRBJ1-1	NA	TGTGCCAGTCGGGACAGTTTGAACACTGAAGCTTTCTTT	CASRDSLNTEAFF
TRBV7-9	NA	TRBJ1-3	NA	TGTGCCAGCAGCCCCGGAGGGTTCGTCGGAAACACCATATATTTT	CASSPGGFVGNTIYF
TRBV27	NA	TRBJ2-1	NA	TGTGCCAGCAGTACGGGGATTGAGCAGTTCTTC	CASSTGIEQFF
TRBV5-5	NA	TRBJ1-2	few	TGTGCCAGCAGCCCGACAGACTATGGCTACACCTTC	CASSPTDYGYTF
TRBV18	TRBD1	TRBJ2-7	once	TGTGCCAGCTCACCACGGGGACAGGGGGCGCGGGAGCAGTACTTC	CASSPRGQGAREQYF
TRBV15	TRBD1	TRBJ2-7	once	TGTGCCACCAGCAGTGGGGGACAGGCCTACGAGCAGTACTTC	CATSSGGQAYEQYF
TRBV5-1	TRBD1	TRBJ2-3	NA	TGCGCCAGCAGCTTGGCGGACAGGGGGTTTGATACGCAGTATTTT	CASSLADRGFDTQYF
TRBV28	TRBD1	TRBJ1-1	NA	TGTGCCAGCAGCCCAGGGACAGCCTTGAACACTGAAGCTTTCTTT	CASSPGTALNTEAFF
TRBV19	TRBD2	TRBJ2-1	NA	TGTGCCAGTAGTATACTAGGACTAGCGGGAACAATAGGGCAGTTCTTC	CASSILGLAGTIGQFF
TRBV25-1	TRBD1	TRBJ2-7	few	TGTGCCAGCAGTGAGGGACAGTGGTCCAGCCGCGAGCAGTACTTC	CASSEGQWSSREQYF
TRBV9	TRBD2	TRBJ2-1	NA	TGTGCCAGCACCCTGGGGCTAGCGGGAGGCAATGAGCAGTTCTTC	CASTLGLAGGNEQFF
TRBV9	TRBD2	TRBJ2-7	once	TGTGCCAGCAGCGTAGATAATAGCGGGGCCTCCTACGAGCAGTACTTC	CASSVDNSGASYEQYF
TRBV11-2	NA	TRBJ2-7	NA	TGTGCCAGCAGCTTAGCCGGGACTTACTCCTACGAGCAGTACTTC	CASSLAGTYSYEQYF
TRBV5-1	TRBD2	TRBJ2-7	many	TGCGCCAGCAGCTTGGCGGGGGGAGGAAGGGGCTACGAGCAGTACTTC	CASSLAGGGRGYEQYF
TRBV5-6	NA	TRBJ1-6	NA	TGTGCCAGCAGCTTTGGGACAACCGGTTCACCCCTCCACTTT	CASSFGTTGSPLHF
TRBV6-1	TRBD1	TRBJ2-7	few	TGTGCCAGCAGAGAAGGGACAGTACCATCCTACGAGCAGTACTTC	CASREGTVPSYEQYF
TRBV30	NA	TRBJ1-3	NA	TGTGCCTGGAGTATCTTCTCTGGAAACACCATATATTTT	CAWSIFSGNTIYF
TRBV9	NA	TRBJ2-1	NA	TGTGCCAGCAGCGTAGGGCTGTTGTCCTACAATGAGCAGTTCTTC	CASSVGLLSYNEQFF
TRBV5-4	TRBD2	TRBJ2-3	NA	TGTGCCAGCAGCTTAAGGGCTTTAGCGGGAGGGCCAGATACGCAGTATTTT	CASSLRALAGGPDTQYF
TRBV7-2	TRBD2	TRBJ2-4	NA	TGTGCCAGCAGCTTAGTCGGGACTAGCGGGACCGTAAACATTCAGTACTTC	CASSLVGTSGTVNIQYF
TRBV13	TRBD1	TRBJ1-2	NA	TGTGCCAGCAGCTTATTCGGACAGGGGGACTTAAGGGGCTACACCTTC	CASSLFGQGDLRGYTF
TRBV7-8	NA	TRBJ2-2	NA	TGTGCCAGCAGCTTAGGAGCCACCGGGGAGCTGTTTTTT	CASSLGATGELFF
TRBV7-2	TRBD1	TRBJ2-1	NA	TGTGCCAGCAGCTTTCGACAGGGTGGACATGAGCAGTTCTTC	CASSFRQGGHEQFF
TRBV5-1	TRBD1	TRBJ2-7	NA	TGCGCCAGCGTTGGGGACAGAGAAACCTACGAGCAGTACTTC	CASVGDRETYEQYF